This TCR beta chain was retrieved from a study of blood T cell repertoires in COVID-19. Looking at the study overall: COVID-19 samples, acute and convalescent, were from the United States, Italy and Spain. In each case, the material was cDNA or gDNA derived from T cells, B-cell-depleted T cells, or PBMCs.

The CDR3 covers 16 residues. CDR1 is SGHAT, CDR2 FQNNGV, per germline. Germline trimming cut 0 bases from V and 0 bases from J; bases unmatched to any gene: 3. The repertoire was sequenced with immunoSEQ multiplex PCR; TCRdb's copy has only in-frame clones and lacks some. The sample has about 66,000 clones, around nine tenths seen once. The TCR comes from a man between 60 and 75 years old with acute or convalescent COVID-19. The V gene is TRBV11-2, the J gene TRBJ2-3; 7 nucleotides match TRBD2. Sequencing was done on a sample of peripheral blood. In DNA form, the CDR3 reads TGTGCCAGCAGCTTAGACCTGCGGGGGAGCACAGATACGCAGTATTTT. Its protein product is CASSLDLRGSTDTQYF.